The T cell receptor (beta chain) described here comes from a study of blood T cell repertoires in COVID-19. Background on the study: COVID-19 samples collected from the United States, Italy and Spain covered acute and convalescent phases. The analysed material was cDNA or gDNA that came from T cells, B-cell-depleted T cells, or PBMCs.

Methods used by the authors: Reference gene primer amplification in the assay estimated nucleated cell counts. Profiled with immunoSEQ multiplex PCR; TCRdb holds only in-frame clones, not every one. Clone size and the V and J calls come from that table; the DNA yielded D and trimming. In the table there are some 220,000 clones, around four fifths of which are singletons. The CDR3 extends over 15 amino acids. Germline V gene lookup returns CDR1 LGHDT and CDR2 YNNKEL (reference sequence). Between the trimmed V and J ends, which lost 4 bases and 7 bases, there was a span of 19 bases. V usage is TRBV3-1 (or the pseudogene TRBV3-2) and J usage is TRBJ1-2; the D gene is possibly TRBD1 (5 bases). Sequenced input: peripheral blood. The TCR sequence derives from a woman aged 55-70 years who had recovered from COVID-19. CDR3 nucleotide sequence: TGTGCCAGCAGCCCATATCGGGGACCAGCGGGTGGCTACACCTTC. This encodes CASSPYRGPAGGYTF.